The T cell receptor (beta chain) under discussion was sequenced for a study of blood T cell repertoires in COVID-19. The CDR3 is made up of 14 amino acids. CDR1 and CDR2 from the germline V gene are SQVTM and ANQGSEA. The ends were cut back, 2 bases at V and 6 bases at J, with 13 bases in the middle. The method was immunoSEQ multiplex PCR; TCRdb's version includes in-frame clones alone and lacks a portion of them. This table holds about 120,000 clones, 78% found once. The sample comprised peripheral blood. The chain uses TRBV29-1 and TRBJ2-2; D might be TRBD2 (5 bases). This receptor was identified in a man between 65 and 85 years old with acute or convalescent COVID-19. The CDR3 bases are TGCAGCGTTGAACGCGGGTCTTTCTCCGGGGAGCTGTTTTTT. Translated: CSVERGSFSGELFF.